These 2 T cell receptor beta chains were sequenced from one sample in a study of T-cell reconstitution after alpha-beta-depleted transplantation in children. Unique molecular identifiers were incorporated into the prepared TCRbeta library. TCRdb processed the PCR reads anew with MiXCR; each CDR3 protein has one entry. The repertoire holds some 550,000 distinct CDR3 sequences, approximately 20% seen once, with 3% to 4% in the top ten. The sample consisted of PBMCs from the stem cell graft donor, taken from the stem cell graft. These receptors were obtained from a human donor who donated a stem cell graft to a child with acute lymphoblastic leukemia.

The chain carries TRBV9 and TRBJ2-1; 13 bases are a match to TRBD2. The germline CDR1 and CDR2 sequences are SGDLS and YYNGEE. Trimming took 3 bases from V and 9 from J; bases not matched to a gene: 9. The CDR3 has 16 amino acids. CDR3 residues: CASSAEIGTSGTEQFF. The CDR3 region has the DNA TGTGCCAGCAGCGCAGAAATCGGGACTAGCGGGACTGAGCAGTTCTTC.

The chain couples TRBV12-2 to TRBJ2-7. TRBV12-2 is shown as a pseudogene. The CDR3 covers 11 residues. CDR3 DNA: TGTGCAAGTCGCTTACCGTACGAGCAGTACTTC. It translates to CASRLPYEQYF.